The 16 T cell receptor beta chains presented below share a single source sample, sequenced in a study of T cell changes during pregnancy in multiple sclerosis. The table came from immunoSEQ multiplex PCR; TCRdb's copy has only in-frame clones and leaves some out. The profile shows fewer than 20,000 clones, approximately 88% of them singletons. The sample was CD8+ T cells from peripheral blood mononuclear cells, taken after pregnancy. These receptors all come from a female donor in good health, enrolled as a control in a pregnancy study.

Only a few counts were recorded for this clone. The V call is TRBV2, the J call TRBJ2-5; TRBD2 aligns across 14 bases. The germline V gene has CDR1 SNHLY and CDR2 FYNNEI. The CDR3 is 16 amino acids. Trimming removed 6 bases from V and 7 bases from J; junction bases left unmatched: 10. Here the CDR3 DNA reads TGTGCCAGCAGACCGAGCGGGACTAGCGGGAGTGGGACCCAGTACTTC. Protein product: CASRPSGTSGSGTQYF.

The rearrangement links TRBV7-9 to TRBJ2-1; 9 positions match TRBD1. The germline CDR1 and CDR2 sequences are SEHNR and FQNEAQ (reference sequence). The CDR3 covers 15 residues. Germline trimming cut 6 bases from V and 4 bases from J; bases unmatched to any gene: 7. The CDR3 sequence is CASRPGQGWYNEQFF. The CDR3 DNA is TGTGCCAGCAGACCCGGACAGGGGTGGTACAATGAGCAGTTCTTC.

The V call is TRBV28, the J call TRBJ1-3; tentative D call: TRBD1 (6 bases). The CDR3 totals 17 residues. CDR1 and CDR2 from the germline V gene are MDHEN and SYDVKM. Between the trimmed V and J ends, which lost 2 bases and 1 base, there was a span of 15 bases. CDR3: CASSLTGSPGSGNTIYF. The CDR3 region has the DNA TGTGCCAGCAGTTTAACAGGGAGTCCTGGATCTGGAAACACCATATATTTT.

The chain recombines TRBV5-1 with TRBJ2-1; a possible D gene is TRBD1 (6 bases). CDR1 and CDR2 (germline): SGHRS, YFSETQ. The CDR3 totals 17 residues. Trimming pared 3 bases from V and 5 bases from J, leaving 21 bases between. CDR3 nucleotides: TGCGCCAGCAGCTCCACCGACCCATGGACAGCGGACAATGAGCAGTTCTTC. This encodes CASSSTDPWTADNEQFF.

This chain joins TRBV7-2 and TRBJ1-1, with TRBD1 as a possible D gene (5 bases). The CDR3 length is 16 residues. Trimming took 5 bases from V and 2 from J, leaving 18 bases between them. Germline CDR1 is SGHTA and CDR2 is FQGNSA. The CDR3 spells CASSPRGRGSNTEAFF. In DNA, the CDR3 is TGTGCCAGCAGCCCCCGGGGGAGGGGATCTAACACTGAAGCTTTCTTT.

The chain joins TRBV6-6 to TRBJ1-1; the D gene is possibly TRBD1 (6 bases). The CDR3 loop spans 15 amino acids. The V gene's germline CDR1 is MNHNY and CDR2 SVGAGI (reference sequence). Trimming removed 6 bases at V and 5 bases at J, with 19 bases between. CDR3 nucleotides: TGTGCCAGCAGATCCAAGGGGGGGATGAGGACTGAAGCTTTCTTT. As protein: CASRSKGGMRTEAFF.

The V call is TRBV19, the J call TRBJ1-6; tentatively, D is TRBD1 (6 bases). Germline V lookup: CDR1 LNHDA, CDR2 SQIVND (reference sequence). V lost 5 bases and J 10 bases, leaving 15 bases between the germline ends. The CDR3 runs to 14 residues. The chain's CDR3 is CASSHRELQSPLHF. CDR3 sequence (DNA): TGTGCCAGTAGTCACAGGGAGCTTCAATCACCCCTCCACTTT.

The chain uses TRBV5-4 and TRBJ1-4, with 10 positions matching TRBD1. The V gene's germline CDR1 is SGHNT and CDR2 YYREEE (reference sequence). This CDR3 contains 17 residues. With 6 bases clipped from V and 2 bases from J, the junction kept 10 bases outside the gene matches. CDR3 amino acids: CASTISWTGGTNEKLFF. CDR3 nucleotides: TGTGCCAGCACCATTTCCTGGACAGGGGGTACTAATGAAAAACTGTTTTTT.

This clone was counted a single time. This sequence joins TRBV5-1 and TRBJ2-1, with 11 bases lining up with TRBD2. V shed 2 bases and J 2 bases; nucleotides not matched to a gene: 12. Germline CDR1 SGHRS, CDR2 YFSETQ. The CDR3 is 19 residues long. As DNA, the CDR3 is TGCGCCAGCAGCTTTGGGATAGCGGGGGGGGCCCCACCCTACAATGAGCAGTTCTTC. This encodes CASSFGIAGGAPPYNEQFF.

The chain combines TRBV27 with TRBJ2-7; D remains unclear. V was trimmed by 0 bases and J by 3 bases, leaving 12 bases between them. Germline assignment: CDR1 MNHEY and CDR2 SMNVEV (reference sequence). The CDR3 length is 15 residues. In nucleotides, the CDR3 is TGTGCCAGCAGTTTATCGGCAGATTCATACTACGAGCAGTACTTC. Translation gives CASSLSADSYYEQYF.

The chain joins TRBV9 to TRBJ2-1; perhaps TRBD1 as D (5 bases). Per the germline V gene, CDR1 is SGDLS and CDR2 is YYNGEE. This CDR3 spans 14 amino acids. V shed 0 bases and J shed 6 bases, with 10 bases lying between them. The DNA of the CDR3 is TGTGCCAGCAGCGTAGCTCTAGGGGTCAATGAGCAGTTCTTC. Residues: CASSVALGVNEQFF.

The chain is built from TRBV6-5 and TRBJ1-2, with 8 nucleotides matching TRBD1. The CDR3 has 11 residues. Germline V CDR1 and CDR2: MNHEY, SVGAGI. Trimming cost V 4 bases and J 13 bases; bases outside gene matches: 5. The CDR3 DNA reads TGTGCCAGCAGTTCGGACAGGGCCGGCACCTTC. It codes for CASSSDRAGTF.

This rearrangement joins TRBV27 to TRBJ2-1; tentatively, D is TRBD2 (5 bases). Germline CDR1 MNHEY, CDR2 SMNVEV (reference sequence). Trimming cost V 4 bases and J 2 bases, with 12 bases left between them. The CDR3 length is 15 residues. The CDR3 here is CASSSGIRAYNEQFF. CDR3 DNA sequence: TGTGCCAGCAGTTCGGGGATAAGAGCCTACAATGAGCAGTTCTTC.

This chain uses TRBV6-1 with TRBJ2-2; TRBD2 aligns across 11 bases. CDR3 length: 18 residues. Looked up from germline, CDR1 is MNHNS and CDR2 is SASEGT. Losses at the gene ends were 2 bases for V and 0 bases for J; bases not matched to a gene: 5. CDR3 residues: CASSETSGGPTNTGELFF. The CDR3 bases are TGTGCCAGCAGTGAAACTAGCGGGGGACCAACGAACACCGGGGAGCTGTTTTTT.

This chain links TRBV5-6 with TRBJ2-7; 8 bases fit TRBD2. The trim removed 4 bases at V and 4 bases at J, leaving 10 bases unmatched. The CDR3 is 15 residues long. In germline, CDR1 is SGHDT, CDR2 YYEEEE. The CDR3 sequence: CASSLFDSGVYEQYF. The DNA of the CDR3 is TGTGCCAGCAGCCTGTTCGATAGCGGGGTATACGAGCAGTACTTC. The full variable domain, rest sourced from reference TRBV5-6 and TRBJ2-7, is DAGVTQSPTHLIKTRGQQVTLRCSPKSGHDTVSWYQQALGQGPQFIFQYYEEEERQRGNFPDRFSGHQFPNYSSELNVNALLLGDSALYLCASSLFDSGVYEQYFGPGTRLTVT.

The chain couples TRBV4-2 to TRBJ1-5, with D perhaps matching TRBD1 (6 bases). Deletions cut 0 bases from V and 0 bases from J, with 9 bases between. Germline loops: CDR1 LGHNA, CDR2 YNFKEQ. The CDR3 loop spans 16 amino acids. The DNA for the CDR3 is TGTGCCAGCAGCCAAGACCAGGGGCATAGCAATCAGCCCCAGCATTTT. It encodes CASSQDQGHSNQPQHF.